This TCR beta chain was observed in a study of blood T cell repertoires in COVID-19. As for the study in general: Samples came from the United States, Italy and Spain, spanning acute and convalescent COVID-19. Sources were T cells, B-cell-depleted T cells, or PBMCs; the material itself was cDNA or gDNA.

As processed by the authors: Amplification of reference gene primers was used by the study to estimate nucleated cell counts. The repertoire was sequenced with immunoSEQ multiplex PCR; TCRdb's copy has only in-frame clones and lacks some. Clone size and V and J calls were adopted from that table, with D and trimming inferred from the DNA. The sample includes some 60,000 clones, 91% of them seen just once. This CDR3 is built from 14 residues. V shed 5 bases, J shed 6 bases, and the junction held 9 bases outside the gene matches. Germline-derived CDR1 and CDR2 are MNHEY and SVGAGI. The chain recombines TRBV6-5 with TRBJ1-2; 7 nucleotides line up with TRBD1. The source is a man in his fifties or sixties with acute or convalescent COVID-19. The specimen sequenced was peripheral blood. The CDR3 is CASSTLTGSNGYTF. The CDR3 region has the DNA TGTGCCAGCAGTACCCTGACAGGGTCCAATGGCTACACCTTC.